These T cell receptor beta chains were read from a single sample in a study of human T cells and chemical hapten exposure. A single record per CDR3 protein comes from TCRdb applying MiXCR to the RACE reads. The sample includes about 96,000 distinct CDR3 sequences, approximately 9.3% of them seen just once. Sample: whole blood, taken in connection with sensitization to the hapten diphenylcyclopropenone (DPC). These receptors were obtained from a middle-aged woman with alopecia areata. Some clones in this sample may be carry-over from other donors' samples. Each CDR3 is given with its conserved first and last residue. D genes are given only for firm matches. Not all rows give a size; the values are once, few, many and, for expanded clones, a class.

CDR3 protein | CDR3 DNA | J gene | clone size | V gene | D gene
CASSPSFGLGSYQETQYF | TGTGCCAGCAGCCCCAGTTTTGGGTTAGGGTCGTACCAAGAGACCCAGTACTTC | TRBJ2-5 | few | TRBV28 | -
CATSNPREDTDTQYF | TGTGCCACCAGCAATCCCCGGGAGGACACAGATACGCAGTATTTT | TRBJ2-3 | - | TRBV15 | TRBD2
CASSLGRVDGYTF | TGTGCCAGCAGTTTAGGTCGGGTTGATGGCTACACCTTC | TRBJ1-2 | - | TRBV12-3/TRBV12-4 | -
CASSWPAGDPGELFF | TGCGCCAGCAGCTGGCCAGCGGGAGACCCCGGGGAGCTGTTTTTT | TRBJ2-2 | few | TRBV5-1 | TRBD2
CASSFRGAYEQYF | TGTGCCAGCAGTTTTCGGGGGGCTTACGAGCAGTACTTC | TRBJ2-7 | few | TRBV28 | -
CASIASIAKNIQYF | TGTGCCAGCATAGCGTCGATAGCCAAAAACATTCAGTACTTC | TRBJ2-4 | many | TRBV28 | -
CASSSLEGSQETQYF | TGTGCCAGCAGCAGCCTGGAGGGGTCCCAAGAGACCCAGTACTTC | TRBJ2-5 | many | TRBV12-3/TRBV12-4 | -
CASSSHRVGNTIYF | TGTGCCAGCAGTTCCCACAGGGTCGGAAACACCATATATTTT | TRBJ1-3 | - | TRBV28 | -
CASSPLSSTDTQYF | TGTGCCAGCTCACCACTATCATCCACAGATACGCAGTATTTT | TRBJ2-3 | few | TRBV18 | -
CASMRTGLCAGANVLTF | TGTGCCAGCATGCGGACAGGGCTTTGCGCTGGGGCCAACGTCCTGACTTTC | TRBJ2-6 | few | TRBV21-1 | -
CSAISAAAPYEQYF | TGCAGTGCTATTTCAGCAGCAGCTCCGTACGAGCAGTACTTC | TRBJ2-7 | few | TRBV20-1 | -
CASSLGETGELFF | TGCGCCAGCAGCTTGGGGGAAACCGGGGAGCTGTTTTTT | TRBJ2-2 | few | TRBV5-1 | -
CASSYGPNRSGANVLTF | TGTGCCAGCAGTTACGGCCCCAACAGGTCCGGGGCCAACGTCCTGACTTTC | TRBJ2-6 | many | TRBV6-2/TRBV6-3 | -
CASSFGQDYEQYF | TGTGCCAGCAGTTTTGGACAGGACTACGAGCAGTACTTC | TRBJ2-7 | many | TRBV28 | TRBD1
CASSSATDRNSNQPQHF | TGTGCCAGCAGTTCGGCGACGGACAGGAATAGCAATCAGCCCCAGCATTTT | TRBJ1-5 | many | TRBV12-3/TRBV12-4 | TRBD1
CASSKDRASNQPQHF | TGTGCCAGCAGCAAGGACAGGGCGAGCAATCAGCCCCAGCATTTT | TRBJ1-5 | many | TRBV7-2 | TRBD1
CASSLLLGAGGEQYF | TGTGCCAGCAGTTTGCTCCTGGGAGCGGGAGGCGAGCAGTACTTC | TRBJ2-7 | few | TRBV28 | TRBD2
CASSQTGLMNTEAFF | TGCGCCAGCAGCCAAACCGGGCTTATGAACACTGAAGCTTTCTTT | TRBJ1-1 | few | TRBV4-3 | -
CASSLDAQQDTQYF | TGTGCCAGCAGCTTGGACGCACAGCAGGATACGCAGTATTTT | TRBJ2-3 | - | TRBV5-5 | -
CASSQAEGAYEQYF | TGTGCCAGCAGCCAAGCGGAGGGGGCCTACGAGCAGTACTTC | TRBJ2-7 | few | TRBV4-2 | -
CASQPGQGPDTQYF | TGTGCCAGCCAACCGGGACAGGGGCCAGATACGCAGTATTTT | TRBJ2-3 | many | TRBV6-1 | TRBD1
CASSYNSYEQYF | TGTGCCAGCAGTTATAACTCCTACGAGCAGTACTTC | TRBJ2-7 | few | TRBV6-5 | -
CASSTTGLAGVSGYYNEQFF | TGTGCCAGCAGCACCACCGGACTAGCGGGAGTAAGCGGATACTACAATGAGCAGTTCTTC | TRBJ2-1 | many | TRBV7-9 | TRBD2
CASSVAPSPGQGTYEQYF | TGTGCCAGCAGCGTAGCTCCCTCTCCGGGACAGGGAACCTACGAGCAGTACTTC | TRBJ2-7 | few | TRBV9 | TRBD1
CASRNTGRGTDTQYF | TGTGCCAGCAGAAATACAGGGAGGGGCACAGATACGCAGTATTTT | TRBJ2-3 | many | TRBV27 | -
CASRATGRNEQFF | TGTGCCAGCAGAGCCACAGGGCGCAATGAGCAGTTCTTC | TRBJ2-1 | - | TRBV28 | -
CASRTRGGGDPYEQYF | TGTGCCAGCCGGACTCGTGGCGGCGGGGACCCCTACGAGCAGTACTTC | TRBJ2-7 | - | TRBV2 | -
CSVDQGRRETQYF | TGCAGCGTGGACCAGGGACGGCGAGAGACCCAGTACTTC | TRBJ2-5 | many | TRBV29-1 | -
CASRHSHTDTQYF | TGTGCCAGCCGTCACAGCCACACAGATACGCAGTATTTT | TRBJ2-3 | - | TRBV2 | -
CASSPQGSVAEAFF | TGTGCCAGCTCACCACAGGGGTCGGTGGCTGAAGCTTTCTTT | TRBJ1-1 | - | TRBV18 | -
CASSLAGSGKNEQYF | TGCGCCAGCAGCTTGGCTGGTAGCGGGAAGAACGAGCAGTACTTC | TRBJ2-7 | few | TRBV5-1 | TRBD2
CAAGTVYEQYF | TGTGCCGCAGGGACAGTCTACGAGCAGTACTTC | TRBJ2-7 | few | TRBV3-1 | TRBD1
CASRRAGDSYNEQFF | TGCGCCAGCAGACGGGCGGGAGACTCCTACAATGAGCAGTTCTTC | TRBJ2-1 | many | TRBV5-1 | TRBD2
CASSPLRSTDTQYF | TGTGCCAGCTCGCCTCTCAGGAGCACAGATACGCAGTATTTT | TRBJ2-3 | many | TRBV18 | -
CAISESTGRPEAFF | TGTGCCATCAGTGAGTCGACAGGGCGCCCTGAAGCTTTCTTT | TRBJ1-1 | few | TRBV10-3 | TRBD1
CASSQVQGNEQYF | TGCGCCAGCAGCCAAGTTCAGGGGAACGAGCAGTACTTC | TRBJ2-7 | few | TRBV4-3 | -
CASRQGVAEQFF | TGTGCCAGCAGACAAGGGGTAGCTGAGCAGTTCTTC | TRBJ2-1 | few | TRBV28 | -
CASSTGLAGGNEQFF | TGTGCCAGCAGCACCGGACTAGCGGGGGGGAATGAGCAGTTCTTC | TRBJ2-1 | - | TRBV7-2 | TRBD2
CASSERGQGYNEQFF | TGTGCCAGCAGTGAACGGGGACAGGGCTACAATGAGCAGTTCTTC | TRBJ2-1 | many | TRBV6-1 | TRBD1
CAISDDSPSGGAKNIQYF | TGTGCCATCAGTGACGATTCCCCGTCAGGGGGAGCCAAAAACATTCAGTACTTC | TRBJ2-4 | many | TRBV10-3 | TRBD1
CASSLSPGPIRSYEQYF | TGTGCCAGCAGCCTTTCCCCGGGACCCATACGATCCTACGAGCAGTACTTC | TRBJ2-7 | - | TRBV3-1 | -
CASSLKGRGTGELFF | TGTGCCAGCAGCTTGAAAGGGCGCGGCACCGGGGAGCTGTTTTTT | TRBJ2-2 | many | TRBV5-4 | -
CASSAGRAGGYETQYF | TGTGCCAGCAGTGCCGGCCGAGCGGGAGGGTACGAGACCCAGTACTTC | TRBJ2-5 | - | TRBV25-1 | TRBD2
CASSKTGLMAGPYPRTTDTQYF | TGTGCCAGCAGCAAAACAGGGTTGATGGCCGGACCTTATCCCCGAACCACAGATACGCAGTATTTT | TRBJ2-3 | few | TRBV7-3 | -
CASISGGTHNEQFF | TGTGCCAGCATCTCCGGGGGGACCCACAATGAGCAGTTCTTC | TRBJ2-1 | - | TRBV7-9 | TRBD2
CASSRTAANTGELFF | TGCGCCAGCAGCCGGACGGCTGCGAACACCGGGGAGCTGTTTTTT | TRBJ2-2 | - | TRBV5-1 | -
CSAGGGGLLSSYNEQFF | TGCAGTGCTGGCGGGGGGGGACTCCTAAGCTCCTACAATGAGCAGTTCTTC | TRBJ2-1 | few | TRBV20-1 | TRBD2
CATVGRGSGTDTQYF | TGTGCCACCGTTGGTCGGGGGAGTGGCACAGATACGCAGTATTTT | TRBJ2-3 | - | TRBV24-1 | -
CASSPFSGGGELFF | TGTGCTAGCAGCCCCTTTTCCGGCGGCGGGGAGCTGTTTTTT | TRBJ2-2 | many | TRBV7-7 | -
CASSYPSGRVSYEQYF | TGTGCCAGCAGTTACCCCAGCGGGAGGGTTTCCTACGAGCAGTACTTC | TRBJ2-7 | few | TRBV6-6 | TRBD2
CASSLTAGTGTYEQYF | TGTGCCAGCAGCTTAACAGCCGGGACAGGAACCTACGAGCAGTACTTC | TRBJ2-7 | - | TRBV7-2 | TRBD1
CSARKTGTSEQYF | TGCAGTGCTAGAAAAACCGGGACTTCCGAGCAGTACTTC | TRBJ2-7 | few | TRBV20-1 | -
CASSLDRLPNQPQHF | TGTGCCAGCAGTTTGGACAGGCTACCAAATCAGCCCCAGCATTTT | TRBJ1-5 | - | TRBV2 | TRBD1
CASSTWDASRDTQYF | TGTGCCAGCAGTACCTGGGACGCCTCGAGAGATACGCAGTATTTT | TRBJ2-3 | - | TRBV28 | -
CASSYSYKSTDTQYF | TGTGCCAGCAGTTACTCGTATAAGTCGACAGATACGCAGTATTTT | TRBJ2-3 | many | TRBV6-5 | -